This TCR beta chain was profiled in a study of T cell responses to AZD1222 COVID-19 vaccine. CDR1 is MNHNY, CDR2 SVGAGI, per germline (reference sequence). The CDR3 spans 13 residues. Trimming removed 8 bases from V and 4 bases from J, with 14 bases in between. TCRdb keeps only in-frame clones here, not all; method: immunoSEQ multiplex PCR. This sample has over 150,000 clones, with roughly 87% found just once. V and J are TRBV6-6 and TRBJ1-2, with D hard to call. This receptor was identified in an adult in good health. Sequences were derived from peripheral blood, sampled on day 0 of AZD1222 vaccination. CDR3 sequence reads: CASSRGEGYGYTF. The CDR3 DNA reads as TGTGCCAGCTCCCGGGGAGAGGGCTATGGCTACACCTTC.